The 29 T cell receptor beta chains below all came from one sample that was sequenced in a study of blood T cells in healthy people across ages. A second roughly 6 to 12 cycle PCR used barcoded and J-beta primers. TCRdb recomputed calls from the 5' RACE reads with MiXCR, one row per CDR3 protein. The data contain 650,000 to 1,000,000 distinct CDR3 sequences, 35% to 40% of them singletons. Sequencing was done on a sample of blood. The receptors derive from a man younger than 35 in good health.

This chain uses TRBV2 with TRBJ1-2; no reliable D call. Germline V gives CDR1 SNHLY, CDR2 FYNNEI. V was trimmed by 1 base and J by 4 bases, leaving 10 bases between them. CDR3 length equals 14 residues. The CDR3 protein is CASSEDRVRYGYTF. The DNA of the CDR3 is TGTGCCAGCAGTGAAGACCGAGTCCGCTATGGCTACACCTTC.

The V and J genes are TRBV6-6 and TRBJ2-7; TRBD1 might be the D (5 bases). The germline V gene encodes CDR1 MNHNY and CDR2 SVGAGI (reference sequence). The CDR3 sequence is 14 residues long. V shed 0 bases and J shed 5 bases, with 11 bases lying between them. The CDR3 DNA reads TGTGCCAGCAGTTACTCGGGGCAGAGCGACGAGCAGTACTTC. It codes for CASSYSGQSDEQYF.

The rearrangement uses TRBV20-1 and TRBJ2-1; D gene ambiguous. The V gene's germline CDR1 is DFQATT and CDR2 SNEGSKA (reference sequence). Trimming shortened V by 6 bases and J by 5 bases, and 11 bases separated the two germline ends. The CDR3 loop spans 12 amino acids. CDR3 bases: TGCAGTGCGCCTCCTTGGGACAATGAGCAGTTCTTC. Protein product: CSAPPWDNEQFF.

There are a few counts of this clonotype. The rearrangement joins TRBV9 to TRBJ2-5, with 10 bases fitting TRBD1. CDR1 and CDR2 from the germline V gene are SGDLS and YYNGEE. V lost 3 bases and J lost 6; bases outside the gene matches: 5. This CDR3 region has 14 residues. For the CDR3, the DNA is TGTGCCAGCAGCGGCGGACAGGGGGGAAAGACCCAGTACTTC. It is translated as CASSGGQGGKTQYF.

V usage is TRBV14 and J usage is TRBJ2-5, with D unresolved. Germline CDR1 is SGHDN and CDR2 is FVKESK. CDR3 length: 15 residues. Deletions cut 2 bases from V and 5 bases from J, with 15 bases between. The CDR3 here is CASSQSPSPGETQYF. CDR3 DNA sequence: TGTGCCAGCAGCCAATCGCCTAGTCCTGGGGAGACCCAGTACTTC.

There are a few counts of this clonotype. The chain couples TRBV3-1 to TRBJ2-1, with 7 bases identical to TRBD2. The CDR3 runs 20 residues. Germline V gene lookup returns CDR1 LGHDT and CDR2 YNNKEL (reference sequence). V lost 0 bases, J lost 0 bases, and 14 bases stayed unmatched. This chain's CDR3 is CASSQDVADVWTSSYNEQFF. CDR3 nucleotide sequence: TGTGCCAGCAGCCAAGATGTGGCAGATGTGTGGACTAGCTCCTACAATGAGCAGTTCTTC.

The chain uses TRBV5-1 and TRBJ1-1; 9 bases fit TRBD1. Germline trimming cut 0 bases from V and 6 bases from J; bases unmatched to any gene: 6. Germline loops: CDR1 SGHRS, CDR2 YFSETQ. This CDR3 comprises 15 residues. CDR3 residues: CASSLDTGGWSEAFF. The CDR3 DNA is TGCGCCAGCAGCTTGGACACAGGGGGCTGGTCTGAAGCTTTCTTT.

This clonotype appeared a few times. The chain recombines TRBV4-3 with TRBJ1-2, with D possibly matching TRBD1 (5 bases). This CDR3 comprises 13 residues. Germline values: CDR1 LGHNA, CDR2 YSLEER. This CDR3 is CASAGGSNYGYTF. Written as DNA, the CDR3 is TGCGCTTCGGCGGGGGGGTCAAACTATGGCTACACCTTC.

This clonotype was picked up many times. CDR3 sequence reads: CASSLDRENTEAFF. The DNA of the CDR3 is TGCGCCAGCAGCCTGGACAGGGAGAACACTGAAGCTTTCTTT. V gene TRBV4-3 combines with J gene TRBJ1-1, with 8 bases fitting TRBD1. V lost 4 bases to trimming and J lost 1 base; unmatched junction nucleotides: 2. Germline values: CDR1 LGHNA, CDR2 YSLEER. The CDR3 is made up of 14 amino acids.

The chain combines TRBV7-2 with TRBJ2-3, with 7 positions matching TRBD1. Germline V gives CDR1 SGHTA, CDR2 FQGNSA. The length of the CDR3 is 17 residues. J gave up 1 base and V 2 bases, and 9 bases lay outside the gene matches. Here the CDR3 reads CASSLPRDSGGTDTQYF. CDR3 coding DNA: TGTGCCAGCAGCTTACCCCGGGACAGTGGGGGCACAGATACGCAGTATTTT.

As to this clonotype: The junction differs from germline at one of its ends, possibly a read error. The rearrangement joins TRBV18 to TRBJ1-5, with D perhaps TRBD1 (6 bases). This CDR3 comprises 16 residues. Germline loops: CDR1 KGHSH, CDR2 LQKENI. CDR3 nucleotide sequence: TGTGCCAGCTCACCAGGCGGAGGGGGGCCCAATCATCCCCAGCATTTT. Its protein is CASSPGGGGPNHPQHF. Together with reference TRBV18 and TRBJ1-5, the CDR3 gives the full variable domain: NAGVMQNPRHLVRRRGQEARLRCSPMKGHSHVYWYRQLPEEGLKFMVYLQKENIIDESGMPKERFSAEFPKEGPSILRIQQVVRGDSAAYFCASSPGGGGPNHPQHFGDGTRLSIL.

This clonotype was detected only a few times. The chain combines TRBV4-1 with TRBJ1-2; perhaps TRBD1 as D (5 bases). V shed 1 base and J shed 5 bases, with 17 bases lying between them. The CDR3 has 16 residues. The germline V gene encodes CDR1 MGHRA and CDR2 YSYEKL. The CDR3 protein is CASSQASGTSKYGYTF. CDR3 in DNA: TGCGCCAGCAGCCAAGCCTCCGGGACGTCGAAATATGGCTACACCTTC.

The chain carries TRBV20-1 and TRBJ2-5; D is possibly TRBD2 (5 bases). The CDR3 contains 14 residues. The germline V and J ends were trimmed by 5 bases and 11 bases, with 24 bases remaining between them. Germline-derived CDR1 and CDR2 are DFQATT and SNEGSKA (reference sequence). CDR3 in DNA: TGCAGTGCTGCAGCGGTGACCTCCTACAATGAGCAGTACTTC. It translates to CSAAAVTSYNEQYF.

Concerning this clonotype itself: A single base separates this from a much larger clone, so it may be a read error. V usage is TRBV7-2 and J usage is TRBJ2-5, with unresolved D. Near its end, the DNA agrees better with TRBJ2-1, so the J call may be wrong. Germline loops: CDR1 SGHTA, CDR2 FQGNSA. This CDR3 is built from 14 residues. CDR3 sequence: CASSLDHSQETQFF. DNA for the CDR3: TGTGCCAGCAGCTTAGATCACAGCCAAGAGACCCAGTTCTTC.

The rearrangement uses TRBV6-5 and TRBJ2-6; 7 bases match TRBD2. This CDR3 has 15 amino acids. Germline-derived CDR1 and CDR2 are MNHEY and SVGAGI. V was pared by 7 bases and J by 2 bases, with 5 bases of the junction left unmatched. The CDR3 coding sequence is TGTGCCAGCAAAAACGGGGGGACTGGGGCCAACGTCCTGACTTTC. It yields the protein CASKNGGTGANVLTF.

The chain employs TRBV25-1 and TRBJ2-5; D remains ambiguous. The J call may be wrong; the DNA end is better matched by TRBJ2-7. The CDR3 contains 13 residues. The germline V gene has CDR1 MGHDK and CDR2 SYGVNS. For the CDR3, the DNA is TGTGCCAGCAGACTCCCTGGCGACTACGAGCAGTACTTC. Protein product: CASRLPGDYEQYF.

In its sample, this clonotype was seen a few times. The chain combines TRBV9 with TRBJ2-2; D is uncertain. Germline CDR1 SGDLS, CDR2 YYNGEE. The CDR3 has 11 amino acids. The germline V and J ends were trimmed by 5 bases and 7 bases, with 6 bases remaining between them. CDR3 amino acids: CASRAYGELFF. The CDR3 DNA reads as TGTGCCAGCAGGGCTTACGGGGAGCTGTTTTTT.

This clonotype has a count of ten or more. The chain combines TRBV7-2 with TRBJ1-2; D unclear. The CDR3 loop spans 12 amino acids. Trimming cost V 5 bases and J 4 bases, with 8 bases left between them. Germline V gene data show CDR1 as SGHTA and CDR2 as FQGNSA. CDR3 sequence: CASSTSGYGYTF. CDR3 DNA: TGTGCCAGCAGCACCTCGGGCTATGGCTACACCTTC.

The chain employs TRBV4-1 and TRBJ1-1, with D unresolved. The germline V gene encodes CDR1 MGHRA and CDR2 YSYEKL. This CDR3 has 13 amino acids. V lost 4 bases to trimming and J lost 5 bases, with 11 bases between them. The CDR3 DNA is TGCGCCAGCAGCCCCATTCGGATGACTGAAGCTTTCTTT. Protein product: CASSPIRMTEAFF.

The chain couples TRBV5-1 to TRBJ2-1; no clear D gene. CDR3 length equals 15 residues. The V end lost 5 bases, the J end lost 0 bases, and 12 bases lay between the germline ends. CDR1 is SGHRS, CDR2 YFSETQ, per germline. CDR3 sequence reads: CASRKQGNSYNEQFF. In nucleotides, the CDR3 is TGCGCCAGCAGAAAACAAGGGAACTCCTACAATGAGCAGTTCTTC.

This clonotype appeared a few times. The V and J genes are TRBV20-1 and TRBJ2-3, with 11 bases fitting TRBD2. Germline V gives CDR1 DFQATT, CDR2 SNEGSKA (reference sequence). This CDR3 is 15 amino acids long. V gave up 2 bases and J gave up 8 bases; unmatched junction bases: 9. The CDR3 DNA reads as TGCAGTGCTAGAACTAGCGGGAGCCGCAGGGGTACGCAGTATTTT. Protein product: CSARTSGSRRGTQYF.

This clonotype turned up a few times. The V gene is TRBV28, the J gene TRBJ2-1, with D perhaps being TRBD1 or TRBD2 (5 bases each). Between the trimmed V and J ends, which lost 2 bases and 8 bases, there was a span of 10 bases. Germline CDR1 is MDHEN and CDR2 is SYDVKM. This CDR3 comprises 13 residues. Here the CDR3 reads CASSLMGDDEQFF. The CDR3 coding sequence is TGTGCCAGCAGTTTAATGGGGGACGATGAGCAGTTCTTC.

This clonotype turned up a few times. The rearrangement joins TRBV5-1 to TRBJ2-3; D ambiguous. CDR3 length: 17 amino acids. Trimming pared 4 bases from V and 3 bases from J, leaving 21 bases between. Germline loops: CDR1 SGHRS, CDR2 YFSETQ. The CDR3 sequence is CASSPRVSLFKTDTQYF. DNA for the CDR3: TGCGCCAGCAGCCCTCGAGTATCCTTATTTAAGACAGATACGCAGTATTTT.

This rearrangement joins TRBV18 to TRBJ2-1; 7 positions agree with TRBD2. The CDR3 consists of 14 residues. The ends lost 2 bases at V and 8 bases at J; junction bases unmatched: 6. Germline CDR1 is KGHSH and CDR2 is LQKENI. In nucleotides, the CDR3 is TGTGCCAGCTCACCAGAAGCGGGGATGGATGAGCAGTTCTTC. Its protein product is CASSPEAGMDEQFF. Drawing the rest from reference TRBV18 and TRBJ2-1, the complete variable domain is NAGVMQNPRHLVRRRGQEARLRCSPMKGHSHVYWYRQLPEEGLKFMVYLQKENIIDESGMPKERFSAEFPKEGPSILRIQQVVRGDSAAYFCASSPEAGMDEQFFGPGTRLTVL.

This clonotype was observed a handful of times. The V gene is TRBV5-1, the J gene TRBJ1-1; TRBD1 agrees at 7 bases. The length of the CDR3 is 14 residues. Trimming removed 0 bases from V and 5 bases from J; junction bases left unmatched: 4. Germline values: CDR1 SGHRS, CDR2 YFSETQ. CDR3 coding DNA: TGCGCCAGCAGCTTGGAGCAGGGGGGAACTGAAGCTTTCTTT. The encoded protein is CASSLEQGGTEAFF.

The rearrangement links TRBV9 to TRBJ2-3; D remains ambiguous. In germline, CDR1 is SGDLS, CDR2 YYNGEE. V gave up 0 bases and J gave up 4 bases, with 12 bases separating them. The CDR3 sequence is 15 residues long. CDR3 residues: CASSVVASPPDTQYF. The CDR3 DNA reads as TGTGCCAGCAGCGTAGTAGCTTCACCCCCAGATACGCAGTATTTT.

Regarding this clonotype: This could be a read error, since a much larger clone is one nucleotide away. This chain joins TRBV4-3 and TRBJ2-1; D is possibly TRBD1 (5 bases). Germline-derived CDR1 and CDR2 are LGHNA and YSLEER. The CDR3 consists of 15 residues. The CDR3 region is CAGSPQSSRAHEQFF. The CDR3 nucleotides are TGCGCCGGCAGCCCGCAGAGCTCCAGGGCCCATGAGCAGTTCTTC.

The V gene is TRBV29-1, the J gene TRBJ2-5; tentatively, D is TRBD2 (6 bases). From germline, CDR1 is SQVTM and CDR2 ANQGSEA. The CDR3 has 14 residues. V dropped 1 base and J dropped 5 bases, with 14 bases sitting between them. The CDR3 sequence: CSVEAGGVWETQYF. The CDR3 region has the DNA TGCAGCGTTGAAGCCGGAGGGGTGTGGGAGACCCAGTACTTC.

The genes are TRBV29-1 and TRBJ1-3; weak D call: TRBD1 (5 bases). Germline lookup yields CDR1 SQVTM and CDR2 ANQGSEA. CDR3 size: 15 residues. The germline V and J ends were trimmed by 2 bases and 2 bases, with 13 bases remaining between them. The CDR3 spells CSVEPAGQAGNTIYF. CDR3 nucleotide sequence: TGCAGCGTTGAACCGGCCGGACAAGCTGGAAACACCATATATTTT.